This T cell receptor beta chain derives from a study of blood T cell repertoires in COVID-19. Generated by immunoSEQ multiplex PCR, the TCRdb table keeps only in-frame clones and is missing some. The data contain a few hundred thousand clones, approximately 88% of them singletons. Trimming took off 5 bases at V and 5 bases at J, with 9 bases between the two ends. The CDR3 runs 13 residues. Germline V CDR1 and CDR2: MNHEY, SVGAGI. This receptor was taken from a man between 18 and 35 years old who had recovered from COVID-19. Sample: peripheral blood. This chain connects TRBV6-5 to TRBJ2-2; possible D gene TRBD1, 5 bases. CDR3: CASSPRVTGELFF. The CDR3 DNA reads as TGTGCCAGCAGTCCCAGGGTGACCGGGGAGCTGTTTTTT.